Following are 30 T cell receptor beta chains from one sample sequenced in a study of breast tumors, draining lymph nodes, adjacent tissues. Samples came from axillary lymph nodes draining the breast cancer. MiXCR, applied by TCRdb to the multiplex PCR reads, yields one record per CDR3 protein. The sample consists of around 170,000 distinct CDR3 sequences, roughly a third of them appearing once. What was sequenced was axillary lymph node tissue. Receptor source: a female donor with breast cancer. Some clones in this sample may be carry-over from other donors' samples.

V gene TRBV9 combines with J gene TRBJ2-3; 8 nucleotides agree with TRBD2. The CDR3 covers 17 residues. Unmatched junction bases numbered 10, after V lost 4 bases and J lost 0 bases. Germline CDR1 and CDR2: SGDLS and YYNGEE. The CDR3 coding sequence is TGTGCCAGCAGCACTCGGGGGGGTAGCGCGAGCACAGATACGCAGTATTTT. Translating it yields CASSTRGGSASTDTQYF.

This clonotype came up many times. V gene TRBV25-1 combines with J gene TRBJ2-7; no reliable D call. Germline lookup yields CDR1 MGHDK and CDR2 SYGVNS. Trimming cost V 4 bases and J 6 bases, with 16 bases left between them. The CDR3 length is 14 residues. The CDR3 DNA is TGTGCCAGCAGTGGTAGGAACCCTGGGTTCGAGCAGTACTTC. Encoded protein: CASSGRNPGFEQYF.

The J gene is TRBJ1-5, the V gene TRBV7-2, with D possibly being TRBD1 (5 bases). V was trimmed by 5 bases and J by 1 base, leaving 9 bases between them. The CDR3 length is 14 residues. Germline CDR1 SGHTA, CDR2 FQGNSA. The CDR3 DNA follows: TGTGCCAGCAGCCCGTGGGACAGCAATCAGCCCCAGCATTTT. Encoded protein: CASSPWDSNQPQHF.

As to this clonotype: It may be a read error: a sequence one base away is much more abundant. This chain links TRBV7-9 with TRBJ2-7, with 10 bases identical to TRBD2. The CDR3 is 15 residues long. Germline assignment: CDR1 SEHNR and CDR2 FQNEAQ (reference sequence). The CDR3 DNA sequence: TGTGCCAGCAGCTTAGAAAGCGGGAGGGCAGGTGAGCGGTACTTC. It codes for CASSLESGRAGERYF. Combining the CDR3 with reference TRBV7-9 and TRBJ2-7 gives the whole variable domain DTGVSQNPRHKITKRGQNVTFRCDPISEHNRLYWYRQTLGQGPEFLTYFQNEAQLEKSRLLSDRFSAERPKGSFSTLEIQRTEQGDSAMYLCASSLESGRAGERYFGPGTRLTVT.

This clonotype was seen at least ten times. The CDR3 nucleotides read TGTGCCAGTAGTTTGGGGTCCGGGGAGCTGTTTTTT. Translation: CASSLGSGELFF. J is TRBJ2-2 and V is TRBV19, with D unresolved. V lost 5 bases, J lost 6 bases, and 7 bases lay in between. CDR1 is LNHDA and CDR2 is SQIVND in the germline V gene (reference sequence). The CDR3 totals 12 residues.

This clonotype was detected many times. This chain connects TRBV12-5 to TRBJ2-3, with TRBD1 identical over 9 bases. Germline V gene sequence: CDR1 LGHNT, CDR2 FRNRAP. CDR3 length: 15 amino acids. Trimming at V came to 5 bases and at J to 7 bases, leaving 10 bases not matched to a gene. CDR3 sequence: CASGPRDRDTNTQYF. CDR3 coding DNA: TGTGCTAGTGGTCCCCGGGACAGGGACACGAATACGCAGTATTTT.

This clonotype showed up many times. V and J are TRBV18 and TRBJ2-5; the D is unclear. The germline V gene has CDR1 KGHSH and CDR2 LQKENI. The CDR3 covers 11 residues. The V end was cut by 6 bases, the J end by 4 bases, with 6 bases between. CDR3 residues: CASSTRETQYF. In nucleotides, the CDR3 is TGTGCCAGCTCTACGAGAGAGACCCAGTACTTC.

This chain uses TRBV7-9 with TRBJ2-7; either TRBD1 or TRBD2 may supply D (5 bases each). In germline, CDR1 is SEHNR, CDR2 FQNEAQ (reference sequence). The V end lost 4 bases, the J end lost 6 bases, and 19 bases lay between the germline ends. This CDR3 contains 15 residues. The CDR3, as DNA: TGTGCCAGCAGCTCCTCCGGGGCAGGGAGCCTCGAGCAGTACTTC. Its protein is CASSSSGAGSLEQYF.

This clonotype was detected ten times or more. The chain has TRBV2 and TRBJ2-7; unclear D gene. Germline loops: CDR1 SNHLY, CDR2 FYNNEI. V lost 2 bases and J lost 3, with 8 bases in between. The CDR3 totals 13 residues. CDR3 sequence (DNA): TGTGCCAGCAGTGAAAGGGCAGACTACGAGCAGTACTTC. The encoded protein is CASSERADYEQYF.

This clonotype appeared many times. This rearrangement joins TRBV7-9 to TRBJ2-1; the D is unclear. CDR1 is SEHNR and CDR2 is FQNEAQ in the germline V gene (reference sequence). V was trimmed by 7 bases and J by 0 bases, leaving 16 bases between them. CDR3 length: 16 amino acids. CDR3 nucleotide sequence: TGTGCCAGCATCCTGCCGGCTCCGAGCTCCTACAATGAGCAGTTCTTC. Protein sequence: CASILPAPSSYNEQFF.

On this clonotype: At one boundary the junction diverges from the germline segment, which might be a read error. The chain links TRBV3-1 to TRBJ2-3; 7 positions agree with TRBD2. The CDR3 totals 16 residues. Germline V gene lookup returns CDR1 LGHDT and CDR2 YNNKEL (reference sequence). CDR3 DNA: TGTGCCAGCAGCCAAGATTCGGCTAGCGGCACAGGTACGCAGTATTTT. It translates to CASSQDSASGTGTQYF.

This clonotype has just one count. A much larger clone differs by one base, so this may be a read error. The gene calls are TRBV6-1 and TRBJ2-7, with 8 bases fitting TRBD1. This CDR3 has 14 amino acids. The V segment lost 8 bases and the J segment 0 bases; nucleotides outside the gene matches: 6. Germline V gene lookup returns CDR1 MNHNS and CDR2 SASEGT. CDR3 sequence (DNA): TGTGCCAGCGGTGGACAGGGTCTCTCCTACGAGCAGTACTTC. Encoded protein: CASGGQGLSYEQYF.

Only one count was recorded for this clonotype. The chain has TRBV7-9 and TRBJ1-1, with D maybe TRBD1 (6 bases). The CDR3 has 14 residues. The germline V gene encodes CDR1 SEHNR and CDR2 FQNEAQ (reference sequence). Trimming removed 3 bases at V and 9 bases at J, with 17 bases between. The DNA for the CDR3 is TGTGCCAGCAGCTTCCGGGGGGGGGCGCAAAAAGCTTTCTTT. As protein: CASSFRGGAQKAFF.

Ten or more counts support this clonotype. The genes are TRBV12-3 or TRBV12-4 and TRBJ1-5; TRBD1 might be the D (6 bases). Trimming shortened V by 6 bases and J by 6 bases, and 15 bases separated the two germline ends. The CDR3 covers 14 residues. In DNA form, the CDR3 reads TGTGCCAGCAGCCAGCGGAGGGGGGGTCAGCCCCAGCATTTT. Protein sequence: CASSQRRGGQPQHF.

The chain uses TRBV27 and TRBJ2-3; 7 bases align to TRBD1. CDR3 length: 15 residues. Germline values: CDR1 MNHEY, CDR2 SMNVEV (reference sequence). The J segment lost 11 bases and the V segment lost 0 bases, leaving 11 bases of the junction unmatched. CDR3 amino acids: CASSLSTGEGIGQYF. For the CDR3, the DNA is TGTGCCAGCAGTTTATCCACAGGGGAAGGGATCGGGCAGTATTTT.

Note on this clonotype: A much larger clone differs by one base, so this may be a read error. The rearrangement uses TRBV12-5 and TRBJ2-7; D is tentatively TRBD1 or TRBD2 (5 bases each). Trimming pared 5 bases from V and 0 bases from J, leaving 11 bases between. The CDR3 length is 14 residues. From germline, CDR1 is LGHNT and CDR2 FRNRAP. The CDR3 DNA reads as TGTGCTAGTGGTCCCTGGGACGGCTCCTACGAGCAGTACTTC. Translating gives CASGPWDGSYEQYF.

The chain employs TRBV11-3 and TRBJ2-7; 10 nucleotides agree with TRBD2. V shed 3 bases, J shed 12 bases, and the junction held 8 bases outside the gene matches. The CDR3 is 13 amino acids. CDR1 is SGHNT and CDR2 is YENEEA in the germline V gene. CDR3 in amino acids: CASSLGLALHGYF. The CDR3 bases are TGTGCCAGCAGCTTGGGACTAGCGTTGCATGGGTACTTC.

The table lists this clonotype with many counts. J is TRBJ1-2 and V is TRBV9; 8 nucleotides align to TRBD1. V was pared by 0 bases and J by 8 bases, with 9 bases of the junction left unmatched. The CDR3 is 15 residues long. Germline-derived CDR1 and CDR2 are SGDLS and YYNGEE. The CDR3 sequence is CASSVVPGGGEGYTF. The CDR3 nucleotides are TGTGCCAGCAGCGTAGTCCCAGGGGGCGGAGAAGGCTACACCTTC. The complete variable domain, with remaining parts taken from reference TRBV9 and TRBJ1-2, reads DSGVTQTPKHLITATGQRVTLRCSPRSGDLSVYWYQQSLDQGLQFLIQYYNGEERAKGNILERFSAQQFPDLHSELNLSSLELGDSALYFCASSVVPGGGEGYTFGSGTRLTVV.

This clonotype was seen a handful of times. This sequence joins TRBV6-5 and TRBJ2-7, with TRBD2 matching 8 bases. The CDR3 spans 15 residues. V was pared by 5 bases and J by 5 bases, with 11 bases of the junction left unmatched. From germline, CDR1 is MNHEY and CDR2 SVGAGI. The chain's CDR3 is CASSHYSGNPHEQYF. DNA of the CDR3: TGTGCCAGCAGTCACTATAGCGGGAATCCTCACGAGCAGTACTTC.

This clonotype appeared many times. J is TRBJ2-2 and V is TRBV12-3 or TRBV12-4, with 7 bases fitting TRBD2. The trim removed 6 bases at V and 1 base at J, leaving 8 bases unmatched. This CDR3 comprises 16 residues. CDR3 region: CASSTVGGWNTGELFF. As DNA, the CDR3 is TGTGCCAGCAGCACCGTGGGGGGGTGGAACACCGGGGAGCTGTTTTTT.

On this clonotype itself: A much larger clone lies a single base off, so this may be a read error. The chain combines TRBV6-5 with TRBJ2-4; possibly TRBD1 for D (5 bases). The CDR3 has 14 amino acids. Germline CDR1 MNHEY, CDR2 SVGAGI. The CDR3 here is CAGSYGQGPNIQYF. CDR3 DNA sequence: TGTGCCGGCAGTTACGGTCAGGGCCCAAACATTCAGTACTTC.

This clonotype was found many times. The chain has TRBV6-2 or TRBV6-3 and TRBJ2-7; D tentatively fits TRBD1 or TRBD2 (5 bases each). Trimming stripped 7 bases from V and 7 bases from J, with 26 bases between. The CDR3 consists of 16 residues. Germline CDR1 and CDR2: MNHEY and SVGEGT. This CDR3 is CASNLEWGSGSREQYF. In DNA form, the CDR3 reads TGTGCCAGCAACCTCGAGTGGGGGAGCGGTTCGCGAGAGCAGTACTTC.

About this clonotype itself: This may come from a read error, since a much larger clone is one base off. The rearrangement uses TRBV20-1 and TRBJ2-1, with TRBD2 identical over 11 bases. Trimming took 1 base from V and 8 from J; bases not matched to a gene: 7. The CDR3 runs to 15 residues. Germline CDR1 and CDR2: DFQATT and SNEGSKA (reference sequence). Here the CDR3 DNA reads TGCAGTGCTAGAGGTACTAGCGGGAGTTACGATGAGCAGTTCTTC. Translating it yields CSARGTSGSYDEQFF.

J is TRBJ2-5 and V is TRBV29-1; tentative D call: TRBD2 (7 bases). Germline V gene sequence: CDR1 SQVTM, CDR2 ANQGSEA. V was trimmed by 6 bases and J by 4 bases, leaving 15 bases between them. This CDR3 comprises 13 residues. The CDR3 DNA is TGCAGCGTAGGGACGGGGGGCCTAGAGACCCAGTACTTC. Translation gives CSVGTGGLETQYF. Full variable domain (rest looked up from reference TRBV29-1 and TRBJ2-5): SAVISQKPSRDICQRGTSLTIQCQVDSQVTMMFWYRQQPGQSLTLIATANQGSEATYESGFVIDKFPISRPNLTFSTLTVSNMSPEDSSIYLCSVGTGGLETQYFGPGTRLLVL.

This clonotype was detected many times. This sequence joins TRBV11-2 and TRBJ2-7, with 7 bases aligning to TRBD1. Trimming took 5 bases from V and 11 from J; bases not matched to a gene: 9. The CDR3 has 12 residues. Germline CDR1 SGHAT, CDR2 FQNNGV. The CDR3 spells CASSADRTVEYF. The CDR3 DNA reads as TGTGCCAGCAGCGCGGACAGGACAGTCGAGTACTTC.

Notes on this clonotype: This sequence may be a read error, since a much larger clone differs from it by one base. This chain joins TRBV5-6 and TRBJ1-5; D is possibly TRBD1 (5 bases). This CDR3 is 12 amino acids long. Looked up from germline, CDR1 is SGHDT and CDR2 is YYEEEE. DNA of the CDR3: TGTGCCGGCAGCTTTGGGGGTCAGCCCCAGCATTTT. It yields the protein CAGSFGGQPQHF.

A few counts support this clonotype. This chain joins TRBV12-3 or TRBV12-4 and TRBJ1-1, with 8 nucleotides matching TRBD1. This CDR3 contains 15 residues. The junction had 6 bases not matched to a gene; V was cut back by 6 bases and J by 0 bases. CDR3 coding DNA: TGTGCCAGCAGCTTAACCAGGGGGCTGAACACTGAAGCTTTCTTT. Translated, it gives CASSLTRGLNTEAFF.

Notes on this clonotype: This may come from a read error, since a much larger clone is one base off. As DNA, the CDR3 is TGTGCCAGCAGTTCCTCGTCCGGGTCCAGCTCCTACAATGAGCAGTTCTTC. Its translation: CASSSSSGSSSYNEQFF. This sequence joins TRBV6-6 and TRBJ2-1; no clear D gene. Germline CDR1 MNHNY, CDR2 SVGAGI (reference sequence). Trimming removed 4 bases at V and 0 bases at J, with 16 bases between. The CDR3 runs 17 residues.

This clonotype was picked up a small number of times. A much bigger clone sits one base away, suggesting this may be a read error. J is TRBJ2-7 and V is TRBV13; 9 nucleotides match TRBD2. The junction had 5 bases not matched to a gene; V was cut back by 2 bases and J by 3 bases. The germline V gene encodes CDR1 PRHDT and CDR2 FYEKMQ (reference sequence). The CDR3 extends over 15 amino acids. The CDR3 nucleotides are TGTGCCAGCAGCTTACAGGCGGGAGGGCTCTACGAGCAGTACTTC. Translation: CASSLQAGGLYEQYF. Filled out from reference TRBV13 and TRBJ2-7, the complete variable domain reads AAGVIQSPRHLIKEKRETATLKCYPIPRHDTVYWYQQGPGQDPQFLISFYEKMQSDKGSIPDRFSAQQFSDYHSELNMSSLELGDSALYFCASSLQAGGLYEQYFGPGTRLTVT.

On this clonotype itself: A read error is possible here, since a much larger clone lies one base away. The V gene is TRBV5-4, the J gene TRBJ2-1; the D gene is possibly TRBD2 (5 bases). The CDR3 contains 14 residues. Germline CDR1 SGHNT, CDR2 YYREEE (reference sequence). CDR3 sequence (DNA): TGTGCCAGCAGATTGGGCGGACCGGGATCGTCTCTGTTCTTC. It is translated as CASRLGGPGSSLFF.